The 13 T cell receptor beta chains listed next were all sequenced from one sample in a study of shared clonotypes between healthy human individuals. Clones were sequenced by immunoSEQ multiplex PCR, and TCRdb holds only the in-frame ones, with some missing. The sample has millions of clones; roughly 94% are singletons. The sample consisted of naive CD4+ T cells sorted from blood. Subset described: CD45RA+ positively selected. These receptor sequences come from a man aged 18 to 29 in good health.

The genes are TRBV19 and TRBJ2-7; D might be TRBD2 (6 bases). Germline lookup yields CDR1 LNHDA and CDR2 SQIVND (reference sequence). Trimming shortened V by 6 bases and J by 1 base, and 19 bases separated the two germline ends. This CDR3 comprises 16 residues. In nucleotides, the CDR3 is TGTGCCAGTAGGCCGGGAAAGGACGGGAGTTCCTACGAGCAGTACTTC. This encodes CASRPGKDGSSYEQYF. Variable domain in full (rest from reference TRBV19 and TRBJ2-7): DGGITQSPKYLFRKEGQNVTLSCEQNLNHDAMYWYRQDPGQGLRLIYYSQIVNDFQKGDIAEGYSVSREKKESFPLTVTSAQKNPTAFYLCASRPGKDGSSYEQYFGPGTRLTVT.

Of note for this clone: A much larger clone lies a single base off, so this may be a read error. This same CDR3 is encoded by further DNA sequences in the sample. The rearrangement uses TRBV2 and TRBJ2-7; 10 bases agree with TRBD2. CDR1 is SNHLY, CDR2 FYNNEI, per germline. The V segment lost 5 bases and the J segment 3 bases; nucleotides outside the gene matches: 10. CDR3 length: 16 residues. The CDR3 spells CASSPLTSGSIYEQYF. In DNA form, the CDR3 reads TGTGCCAGCAGTCCCTTGACTAGCGGGTCTATCTACGAGCAGTACTTC.

The CDR3 DNA is TGCGCCAGCAGTGAGTCCCGGACAGGGAACTATGGCTACACCTTC. Amino acids: CASSESRTGNYGYTF. The chain combines TRBV10-2 with TRBJ1-2; 8 bases align to TRBD1. This CDR3 comprises 15 residues. Germline CDR1 is WSHSY and CDR2 is SAAADI. The V gene end was trimmed by 0 bases and the J gene end by 2 bases; junction bases not matched to a gene: 2.

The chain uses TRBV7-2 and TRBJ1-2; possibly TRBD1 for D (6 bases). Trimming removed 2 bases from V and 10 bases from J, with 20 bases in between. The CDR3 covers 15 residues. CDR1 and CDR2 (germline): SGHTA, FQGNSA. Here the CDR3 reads CASSLFPRNRESYTF. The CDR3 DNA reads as TGTGCCAGCAGCTTATTCCCTCGGAACAGGGAGTCCTACACCTTC.

CDR3 bases: TGTGCCATCCGGAAACCAGCGGGGGGGCCCGGAGGGAACACCGGGGAGCTGTTTTTT. Amino acid sequence: CAIRKPAGGPGGNTGELFF. This chain connects TRBV10-3 to TRBJ2-2; 10 bases are shared with TRBD2. Germline CDR1 is ENHRY and CDR2 is SYGVKD. The CDR3 runs 19 residues. After removal of 8 bases from V and 1 base from J, the junction contained 16 bases not matched to a gene.

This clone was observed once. The CDR3: CASSRQGLGAFF. The CDR3 DNA is TGTGCCAGCAGCCGACAGGGCCTTGGAGCTTTCTTT. This chain uses TRBV6-1 with TRBJ1-1; TRBD1 matches at 7 bases. This CDR3 has 12 amino acids. CDR1 is MNHNS and CDR2 is SASEGT in the germline V gene. Trimming removed 6 bases from V and 10 bases from J; junction bases left unmatched: 8.

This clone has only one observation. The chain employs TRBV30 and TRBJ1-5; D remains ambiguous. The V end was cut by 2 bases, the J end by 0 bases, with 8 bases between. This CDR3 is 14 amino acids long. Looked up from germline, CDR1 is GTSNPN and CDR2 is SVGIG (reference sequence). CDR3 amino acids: CAWSSTISNQPQHF. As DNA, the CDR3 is TGTGCCTGGAGTAGTACAATTAGCAATCAGCCCCAGCATTTT. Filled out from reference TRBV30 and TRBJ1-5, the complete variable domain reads SQTIHQWPATLVQPVGSPLSLECTVEGTSNPNLYWYRQAAGRGLQLLFYSVGIGQISSEVPQNLSASRPQDRQFILSSKKLLLSDSGFYLCAWSSTISNQPQHFGDGTRLSIL.

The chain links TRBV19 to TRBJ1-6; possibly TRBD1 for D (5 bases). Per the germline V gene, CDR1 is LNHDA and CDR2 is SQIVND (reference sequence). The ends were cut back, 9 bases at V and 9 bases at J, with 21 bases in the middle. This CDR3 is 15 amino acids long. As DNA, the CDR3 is TGTGCCAGCAAAACAGGATCCCATCTTTTTTCACCCCTCCACTTT. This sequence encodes CASKTGSHLFSPLHF.

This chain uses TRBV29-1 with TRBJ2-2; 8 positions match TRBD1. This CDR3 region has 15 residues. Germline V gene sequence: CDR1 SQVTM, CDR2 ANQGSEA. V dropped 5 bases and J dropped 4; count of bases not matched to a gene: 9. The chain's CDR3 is CSVIRGTGLTGELFF. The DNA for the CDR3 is TGCAGCGTTATCCGAGGGACAGGTCTCACCGGGGAGCTGTTTTTT.

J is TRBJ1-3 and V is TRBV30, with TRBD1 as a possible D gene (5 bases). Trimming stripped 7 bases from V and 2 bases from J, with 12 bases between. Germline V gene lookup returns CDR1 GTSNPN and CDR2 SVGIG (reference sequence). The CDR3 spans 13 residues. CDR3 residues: CALTLGPGNTIYF. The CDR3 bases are TGTGCCTTGACATTGGGGCCTGGAAACACCATATATTTT.

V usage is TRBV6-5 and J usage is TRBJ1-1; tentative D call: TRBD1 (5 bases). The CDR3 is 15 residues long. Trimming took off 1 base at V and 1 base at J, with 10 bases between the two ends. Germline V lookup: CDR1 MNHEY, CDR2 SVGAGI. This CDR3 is CASSYFGGTNTEAFF. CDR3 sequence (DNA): TGTGCCAGCAGTTACTTCGGGGGGACGAACACTGAAGCTTTCTTT.

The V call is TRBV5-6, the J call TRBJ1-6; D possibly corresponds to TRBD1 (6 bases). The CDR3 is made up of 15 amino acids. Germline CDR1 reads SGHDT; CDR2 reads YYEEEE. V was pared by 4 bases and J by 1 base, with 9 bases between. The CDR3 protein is CASSPGTSYNSPLHF. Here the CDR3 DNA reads TGTGCCAGCAGCCCGGGGACATCCTATAATTCACCCCTCCACTTT.

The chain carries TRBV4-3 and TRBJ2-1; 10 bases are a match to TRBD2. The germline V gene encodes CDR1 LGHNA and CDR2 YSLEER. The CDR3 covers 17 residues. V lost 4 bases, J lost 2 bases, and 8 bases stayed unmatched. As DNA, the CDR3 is TGCGCCAGCAGCCCTCGGACTAGCGGACCTGCCTACAATGAGCAGTTCTTC. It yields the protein CASSPRTSGPAYNEQFF.